The 31 T cell receptor beta chains presented below share a single source sample, sequenced in a study of T-cell reconstitution after alpha-beta-depleted transplantation in children. Unique molecular identifiers were incorporated into the prepared TCRbeta library. TCRdb itself ran the PCR reads through MiXCR, one entry per CDR3 protein. The table records 200,000 or so distinct CDR3 sequences, approximately 6.9% of them present only once. The sequences come from PBMCs, collected before TCRalphabeta/CD19-depleted stem cell transplant. Receptor source: a boy aged 2 to 9 with acute lymphoblastic leukemia, due to receive a stem cell transplant.

The chain employs TRBV27 and TRBJ2-2, with TRBD2 matching 10 bases. Trimming removed 3 bases from V and 3 bases from J; junction bases left unmatched: 4. Germline values: CDR1 MNHEY, CDR2 SMNVEV (reference sequence). The CDR3 is 16 residues long. The CDR3 loop reads CASSFSGTSDTGELFF. Written as DNA, the CDR3 is TGTGCCAGCAGTTTCTCCGGGACTAGCGACACCGGGGAGCTGTTTTTT.

This clonotype came up many times. V is TRBV28 and J is TRBJ2-7, with D perhaps matching TRBD1 (7 bases). CDR3 size: 15 residues. V dropped 1 base and J dropped 6 bases, with 16 bases sitting between them. Looked up from germline, CDR1 is MDHEN and CDR2 is SYDVKM. CDR3 bases: TGTGCCAGCAGTTTATTGGCGGAGGGGGCTGGCGAGCAGTACTTC. As protein: CASSLLAEGAGEQYF.

The sample holds a few counts of this clonotype. V is TRBV30 and J is TRBJ2-5; tentative D call: TRBD1 (5 bases). This CDR3 is 14 amino acids long. Per germline, CDR1 GTSNPN and CDR2 SVGIG (reference sequence). V lost 0 bases and J lost 2, with 10 bases in between. The CDR3: CAWSVGAGQETQYF. Written as DNA, the CDR3 is TGTGCCTGGAGTGTTGGGGCCGGTCAAGAGACCCAGTACTTC.

This clonotype was found many times. The V gene is TRBV29-1, the J gene TRBJ2-5; tentatively, D is TRBD2 (5 bases). There are 11 residues in the CDR3. V lost 2 bases and J 5 bases, leaving 6 bases between the germline ends. Germline V gene lookup returns CDR1 SQVTM and CDR2 ANQGSEA. Here the CDR3 reads CSVEPGETQYF. The CDR3, as DNA: TGCAGCGTTGAACCGGGGGAGACCCAGTACTTC.

V and J are TRBV7-2 and TRBJ2-2; 12 bases line up with TRBD2. This CDR3 contains 16 residues. Looked up from germline, CDR1 is SGHTA and CDR2 is FQGNSA. V trimming: 5 bases; J trimming: 6 bases; junction bases outside the gene matches: 7. The CDR3 is CASSPQLAGGSGELFF. Here the CDR3 DNA reads TGTGCCAGCAGCCCACAACTAGCGGGGGGCTCCGGGGAGCTGTTTTTT.

This clonotype was counted many times. The chain combines TRBV20-1 with TRBJ2-7, with D perhaps TRBD2 (6 bases). The germline gives CDR1 DFQATT, CDR2 SNEGSKA (reference sequence). The CDR3 has 15 residues. Trimming removed 2 bases from V and 0 bases from J, with 14 bases in between. CDR3 in DNA: TGCAGTGCTAGACCCGTTGGGGGGAGCTCCTACGAGCAGTACTTC. Its protein product is CSARPVGGSSYEQYF.

This clonotype occurred many times. V usage is TRBV11-1 and J usage is TRBJ2-1; D is possibly TRBD2 (6 bases). Trimming pared 1 base from V and 4 bases from J, leaving 20 bases between. The germline CDR1 and CDR2 sequences are SGHAT and FQDESV (reference sequence). CDR3 size: 18 residues. In nucleotides, the CDR3 is TGTGCCAGCAGCTTAGTAGGTTTTGGCGGGGACGGTTACAATGAGCAGTTCTTC. It translates to CASSLVGFGGDGYNEQFF. The variable domain in full, completed from reference TRBV11-1 and TRBJ2-1, reads EAEVAQSPRYKITEKSQAVAFWCDPISGHATLYWYRQILGQGPELLVQFQDESVVDDSQLPKDRFSAERLKGVDSTLKIQPAELGDSAMYLCASSLVGFGGDGYNEQFFGPGTRLTVL.

This clonotype was counted many times. The rearrangement joins TRBV6-5 to TRBJ2-2, with unresolved D. The CDR3 sequence is 12 residues long. Per germline, CDR1 MNHEY and CDR2 SVGAGI. V was shortened by 8 bases and J by 6 bases, with 10 bases between the two germline ends. This chain's CDR3 is CASWQSPGELFF. Here the CDR3 DNA reads TGTGCCAGCTGGCAGTCCCCCGGGGAGCTGTTTTTT.

The sample holds many counts of this clonotype. The chain employs TRBV7-9 and TRBJ2-1; 8 bases match TRBD1. The CDR3 has 16 residues. V lost 2 bases to trimming and J lost 5 bases; unmatched junction nucleotides: 8. CDR1 is SEHNR, CDR2 FQNEAQ, per germline (reference sequence). The CDR3 DNA reads as TGTGCCAGCAGCTTATGGCCCACAGGGGGTGACAATGAGCAGTTCTTC. Protein product: CASSLWPTGGDNEQFF.

This clonotype has a count of ten or more. The chain carries TRBV18 and TRBJ2-5; the D gene is possibly TRBD1 (6 bases). Trimming stripped 8 bases from V and 1 base from J, with 17 bases between. CDR3 length: 15 residues. The V gene's germline CDR1 is KGHSH and CDR2 LQKENI. This CDR3 is CASATTGRGQETQYF. CDR3 DNA sequence: TGTGCCAGCGCAACCACAGGGAGAGGCCAAGAGACCCAGTACTTC.

This clonotype has more than one count but fewer than ten. The V and J genes are TRBV27 and TRBJ1-4; no firm D call. CDR1 is MNHEY and CDR2 is SMNVEV in the germline V gene (reference sequence). V was clipped by 7 bases and J by 3 bases, with 9 bases between them. The CDR3 covers 13 residues. DNA of the CDR3: TGTGCCAGCATGGGTTTCGCTAATGAAAAACTGTTTTTT. Protein: CASMGFANEKLFF.

In regard to this clonotype: This may be a read error, as it is one base from a much larger clone. The chain uses TRBV29-1 and TRBJ1-1; no clear D gene. The CDR3 has 14 residues. Germline-derived CDR1 and CDR2 are SQVTM and ANQGSEA. The CDR3 region is CSVDIFVLNTEPFF. The CDR3 DNA sequence: TGCAGCGTTGATATCTTCGTGCTGAACACTGAACCTTTCTTT.

This clonotype has a count of ten or more. The rearrangement joins TRBV29-1 to TRBJ1-2; TRBD1 might be the D (6 bases). Per germline, CDR1 SQVTM and CDR2 ANQGSEA. V was clipped by 3 bases and J by 6 bases, with 11 bases between them. The CDR3 has 12 residues. CDR3 region: CSVDYRDHGYTF. CDR3 nucleotide sequence: TGCAGCGTTGACTACAGGGACCATGGCTACACCTTC. Variable domain in full (rest from reference TRBV29-1 and TRBJ1-2): SAVISQKPSRDICQRGTSLTIQCQVDSQVTMMFWYRQQPGQSLTLIATANQGSEATYESGFVIDKFPISRPNLTFSTLTVSNMSPEDSSIYLCSVDYRDHGYTFGSGTRLTVV.

The chain carries TRBV9 and TRBJ2-7; TRBD2 might be the D (5 bases). CDR3 length: 14 amino acids. CDR1 is SGDLS, CDR2 YYNGEE, per germline. The V gene lost 0 bases and the J gene lost 2 bases, with 9 bases spanning the gap. CDR3 in DNA: TGTGCCAGCAGCGTAGGTCTAGCTCCCTACGAGCAGTACTTC. It is translated as CASSVGLAPYEQYF.

This clonotype was detected many times. This chain links TRBV24-1 with TRBJ2-5; 7 nucleotides match TRBD1. The CDR3 contains 15 residues. The germline V gene has CDR1 KGHDR and CDR2 SFDVKD. Trimming cost V 4 bases and J 5 bases; bases outside gene matches: 9. The CDR3 DNA sequence: TGTGCCACCAGTGACCCGAGTGACAGGGCCGAGACCCAGTACTTC. Protein sequence: CATSDPSDRAETQYF.

A few counts support this clonotype. CDR3 coding DNA: TGTGCCGGAGCTAGCGTAGACACCGGGGAGCTGTTTTTT. Its protein product is CAGASVDTGELFF. The chain has TRBV2 and TRBJ2-2; a weak D match, TRBD2 (6 bases). The V end was cut by 11 bases, the J end by 3 bases, with 13 bases between. Germline CDR1 SNHLY, CDR2 FYNNEI. The CDR3 runs to 13 residues.

This clonotype was seen at least ten times. The chain couples TRBV3-1 to TRBJ2-3; D unresolved. CDR3 size: 14 residues. Looked up from germline, CDR1 is LGHDT and CDR2 is YNNKEL (reference sequence). V was trimmed by 4 bases and J by 8 bases, leaving 16 bases between them. Here the CDR3 DNA reads TGTGCCAGCAGCCCGTACGTCTCGGCGGTTACGCAGTATTTT. It encodes CASSPYVSAVTQYF.

A word on this clonotype: A single base separates this from a much larger clone, so it may be a read error. In nucleotides, the CDR3 is TGTGCCAGCTGCCGAGGCATAAAGACTGAAGCTTTCTTT. Translation gives CASCRGIKTEAFF. This sequence joins TRBV3-1 and TRBJ1-1, with no clear D. CDR3 length equals 13 residues. CDR1 LGHDT and CDR2 YNNKEL come from the germline V gene (reference sequence). The germline V and J ends were trimmed by 8 bases and 5 bases, with 15 bases remaining between them.

This clonotype was observed a handful of times. The rearrangement links TRBV27 to TRBJ2-1, with D possibly TRBD1 on 8 matching bases. Between the trimmed V and J ends, which lost 5 bases and 11 bases, there was a span of 22 bases. CDR3 length equals 15 residues. The germline gives CDR1 MNHEY, CDR2 SMNVEV (reference sequence). The CDR3 coding sequence is TGTGCCAGCAGTGAACAGGGGGGGGTCCGCGCCAAGCAGTTCTTC. It codes for CASSEQGGVRAKQFF.

This clonotype was recorded at least ten times. The chain couples TRBV11-2 to TRBJ2-3; D is uncertain. The germline V gene has CDR1 SGHAT and CDR2 FQNNGV. V was shortened by 7 bases and J by 5 bases, with 16 bases between the two germline ends. CDR3 size: 14 residues. The CDR3 DNA is TGTGCCAGCACCCTGACCAACGTCGGAGATACGCAGTATTTT. This encodes CASTLTNVGDTQYF.

The sample holds many counts of this clonotype. This sequence joins TRBV20-1 and TRBJ2-7; perhaps TRBD2 as D (5 bases). Germline V gives CDR1 DFQATT, CDR2 SNEGSKA (reference sequence). The CDR3 has 13 residues. Trimming took 2 bases from V and 2 from J, leaving 10 bases between them. CDR3 in amino acids: CSARRSSPYEQYF. The CDR3 region has the DNA TGCAGTGCTAGAAGGTCTAGCCCCTACGAGCAGTACTTC.

The rearrangement links TRBV10-3 to TRBJ2-1, with TRBD1 matching over 7 bases. CDR1 is ENHRY, CDR2 SYGVKD, per germline. V lost 4 bases, J lost 2 bases, and 2 bases stayed unmatched. The CDR3 is 14 amino acids. The CDR3 nucleotides are TGTGCCATCAGTGGTCAGGGGGCCTACAATGAGCAGTTCTTC. Translation: CAISGQGAYNEQFF.

This clonotype was recorded a few times. The CDR3 sequence: CASSLYPVEQFF. In nucleotides, the CDR3 is TGTGCCAGCAGCCTGTACCCCGTCGAGCAGTTCTTC. The chain links TRBV6-2 or TRBV6-3 to TRBJ2-1; D is uncertain. V lost 6 bases and J 10 bases, leaving 13 bases between the germline ends. Germline CDR1 MNHEY, CDR2 SVGEGT. This CDR3 has 12 amino acids.

This clonotype was seen ten or more times. The chain employs TRBV4-3 and TRBJ2-1; D not certain. The CDR3 loop spans 17 amino acids. V gave up 0 bases and J gave up 8 bases, with 20 bases separating them. CDR1 LGHNA and CDR2 YSLEER come from the germline V gene. CDR3 nucleotides: TGCGCCAGCAGCCAAGACTTCGATGGTGGGTGGGTGTATGAGCAGTTCTTC. It encodes CASSQDFDGGWVYEQFF.

In its sample, this clonotype was seen many times. V usage is TRBV12-3 or TRBV12-4 and J usage is TRBJ2-7; D is uncertain. This CDR3 is built from 13 residues. Trimming took 8 bases from V and 7 from J, leaving 18 bases between them. The CDR3 spells CASGPSPSREQYF. The CDR3 DNA reads as TGTGCCAGCGGCCCCAGCCCCAGTAGAGAGCAGTACTTC.

This clonotype was seen more than once but under ten times. The V call is TRBV27, the J call TRBJ2-3, with 10 bases fitting TRBD1. V lost 3 bases, J lost 3 bases, and 9 bases stayed unmatched. The CDR3 is 17 amino acids. Germline V gives CDR1 MNHEY, CDR2 SMNVEV (reference sequence). This CDR3 reads CASSLLQTGGKTDTQYF. The CDR3 DNA sequence: TGTGCCAGCAGTTTGCTCCAGACAGGGGGCAAGACAGATACGCAGTATTTT.

The V call is TRBV12-3 or TRBV12-4, the J call TRBJ1-1, with 7 bases that match TRBD1. The CDR3 loop spans 17 amino acids. The V gene end was trimmed by 2 bases and the J gene end by 0 bases; junction bases not matched to a gene: 9. The CDR3 bases are TGTGCCAGCAGTTTAACCGGACAGGCGATCATGAACACTGAAGCTTTCTTT. Encoded protein: CASSLTGQAIMNTEAFF.

The rearrangement links TRBV6-5 to TRBJ2-5, with D unresolved. Looked up from germline, CDR1 is MNHEY and CDR2 is SVGAGI. The CDR3 runs to 17 residues. V dropped 0 bases and J dropped 1 base, with 15 bases sitting between them. CDR3 DNA sequence: TGTGCCAGCAGTTACTCAAGGTTTTCGCTCGGCCAAGAGACCCAGTACTTC. It codes for CASSYSRFSLGQETQYF.

The table lists this clonotype with many counts. The gene calls are TRBV3-1 and TRBJ2-2; D remains unclear. V gave up 1 base and J gave up 1 base, with 4 bases separating them. Looked up from germline, CDR1 is LGHDT and CDR2 is YNNKEL (reference sequence). This CDR3 contains 14 residues. CDR3 nucleotides: TGTGCCAGCAGCCAAGCAGGGAACACCGGGGAGCTGTTTTTT. Protein: CASSQAGNTGELFF.

This clonotype appeared a few times. The chain is built from TRBV30 and TRBJ1-5; unclear D gene. The CDR3 sequence is 13 residues long. CDR1 is GTSNPN, CDR2 SVGIG, per germline (reference sequence). The ends were cut back, 1 base at V and 3 bases at J, with 7 bases in the middle. The CDR3 loop reads CAWSEESNQPQHF. The CDR3 DNA is TGTGCCTGGAGTGAAGAGTCCAATCAGCCCCAGCATTTT.

This clonotype came up many times. The gene calls are TRBV28 and TRBJ1-6, with TRBD1 matching over 8 bases. From germline, CDR1 is MDHEN and CDR2 SYDVKM. The CDR3 has 16 residues. V lost 7 bases and J lost 6; bases outside the gene matches: 11. The CDR3 DNA sequence: TGTGCCAGCACAAACCCAACGGACAGGGTTAATTCACCCCTCCACTTT. This sequence encodes CASTNPTDRVNSPLHF.